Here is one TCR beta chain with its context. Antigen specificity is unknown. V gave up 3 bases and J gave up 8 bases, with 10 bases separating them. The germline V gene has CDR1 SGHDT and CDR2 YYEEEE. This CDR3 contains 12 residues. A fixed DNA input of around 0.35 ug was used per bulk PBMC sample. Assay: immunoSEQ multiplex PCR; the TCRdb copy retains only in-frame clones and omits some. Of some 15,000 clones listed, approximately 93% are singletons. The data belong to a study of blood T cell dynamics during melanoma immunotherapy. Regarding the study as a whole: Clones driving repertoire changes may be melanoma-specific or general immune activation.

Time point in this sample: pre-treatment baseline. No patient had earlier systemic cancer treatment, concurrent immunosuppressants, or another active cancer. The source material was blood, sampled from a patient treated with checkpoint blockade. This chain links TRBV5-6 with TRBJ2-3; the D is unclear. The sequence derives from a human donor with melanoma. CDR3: CASSSRLGTQYF. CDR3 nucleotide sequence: TGTGCCAGCAGCTCCCGTCTGGGTACGCAGTATTTT.